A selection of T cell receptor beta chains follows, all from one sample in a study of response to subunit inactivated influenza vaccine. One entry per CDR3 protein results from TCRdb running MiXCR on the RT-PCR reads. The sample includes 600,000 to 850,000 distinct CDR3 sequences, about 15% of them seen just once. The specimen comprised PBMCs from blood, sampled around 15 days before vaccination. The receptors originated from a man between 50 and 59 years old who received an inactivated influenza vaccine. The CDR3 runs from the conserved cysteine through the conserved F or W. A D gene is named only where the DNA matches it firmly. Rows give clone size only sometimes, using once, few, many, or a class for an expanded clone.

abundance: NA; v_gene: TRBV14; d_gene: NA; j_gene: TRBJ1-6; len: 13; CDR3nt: TGTGCCAGCAGCCAATACAGGGAGGGACCCCTCCACTTT; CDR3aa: CASSQYREGPLHF
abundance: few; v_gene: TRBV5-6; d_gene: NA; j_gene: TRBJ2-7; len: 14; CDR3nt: TGTGCCAGCAGTTCCTCTCCCGAGGGAAACGAGCAGTACTTC; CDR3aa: CASSSSPEGNEQYF
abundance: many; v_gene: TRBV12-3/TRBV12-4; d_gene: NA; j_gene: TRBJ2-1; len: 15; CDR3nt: TGTGCCAGCAGTATGAGGGGAGGATTTGGAAATGAGCAGTTCTTC; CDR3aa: CASSMRGGFGNEQFF
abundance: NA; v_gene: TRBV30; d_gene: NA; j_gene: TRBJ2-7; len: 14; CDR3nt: TGTGCCTGGAGTGTTGGAGTAGGAGGGGACGAGCAGTACTTC; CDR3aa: CAWSVGVGGDEQYF
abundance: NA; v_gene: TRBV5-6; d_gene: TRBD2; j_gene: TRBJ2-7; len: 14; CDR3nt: TGTGCCAGCAGCACGCGGGGGGGACTCTACGAGCAGTACTTC; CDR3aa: CASSTRGGLYEQYF
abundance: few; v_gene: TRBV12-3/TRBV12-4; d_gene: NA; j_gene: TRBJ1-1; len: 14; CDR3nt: TGTGCCAGCAGGTCCGGGACACTTAACACTGAAGCTTTCTTT; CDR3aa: CASRSGTLNTEAFF
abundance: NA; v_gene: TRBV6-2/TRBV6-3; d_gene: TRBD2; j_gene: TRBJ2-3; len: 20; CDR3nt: TGTGCCAGCAGTTACTCGAGTACTAGCGGGGCACCAGCTAGCACAGATACGCAGTATTTT; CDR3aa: CASSYSSTSGAPASTDTQYF
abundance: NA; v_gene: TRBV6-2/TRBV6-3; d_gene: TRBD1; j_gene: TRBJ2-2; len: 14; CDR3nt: TGTGCCAGCAGTAGGGGGACAGCAGGCGGGGAGCTGTTTTTT; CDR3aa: CASSRGTAGGELFF
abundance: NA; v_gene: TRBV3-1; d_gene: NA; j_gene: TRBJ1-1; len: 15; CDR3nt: TGTGCCAGCAGCCAAGGGGAGTTAGGGAACACTGAAGCTTTCTTT; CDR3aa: CASSQGELGNTEAFF
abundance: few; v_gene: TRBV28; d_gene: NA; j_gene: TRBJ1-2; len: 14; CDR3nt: TGTGCCAGCACCCCCGAGCTGGGTATCTATGGCTACACCTTC; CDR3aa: CASTPELGIYGYTF
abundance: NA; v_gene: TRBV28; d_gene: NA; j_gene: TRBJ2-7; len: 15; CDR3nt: TGTGCCAGCAGAGTCCTTGTGGAGTCTGCCTACGAGCAGTACTTC; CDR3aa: CASRVLVESAYEQYF
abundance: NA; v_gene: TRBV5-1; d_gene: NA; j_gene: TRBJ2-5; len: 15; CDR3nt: TGCGCCAGCATAGCTGACAGTTTCCCCCAAGAGACCCAGTACTTC; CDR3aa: CASIADSFPQETQYF
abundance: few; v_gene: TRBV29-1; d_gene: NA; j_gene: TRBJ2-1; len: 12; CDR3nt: TGCAGCGTTGAAGCGGGAGCGGATGAGCAGTTCTTC; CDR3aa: CSVEAGADEQFF
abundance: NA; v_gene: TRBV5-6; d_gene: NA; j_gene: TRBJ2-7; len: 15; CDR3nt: TGTGCCAGCAGCCCGAGGGTCGGGGGGCCCTACGAGCAGTACTTC; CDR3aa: CASSPRVGGPYEQYF
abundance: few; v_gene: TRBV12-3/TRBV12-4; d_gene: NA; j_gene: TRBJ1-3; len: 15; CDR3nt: TGTGCCAGCAGTTTAATCCCGGGACCTGGAAACACCATATATTTT; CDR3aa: CASSLIPGPGNTIYF
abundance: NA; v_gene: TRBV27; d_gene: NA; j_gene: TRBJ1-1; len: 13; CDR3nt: TGTGCCAGCAGTTCCCTAGTGAACACTGAAGCTTTCTTT; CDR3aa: CASSSLVNTEAFF
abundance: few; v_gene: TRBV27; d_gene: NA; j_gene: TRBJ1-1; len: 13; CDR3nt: TGTGCCAGCACTAGAGAGGGGGGAACTGAAGCTTTCTTT; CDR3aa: CASTREGGTEAFF
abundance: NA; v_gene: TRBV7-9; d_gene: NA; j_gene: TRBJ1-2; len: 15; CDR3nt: TGTGCCAGCAGCTCCCCTCCAGGTGCTAACTATGGCTACACCTTC; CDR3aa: CASSSPPGANYGYTF
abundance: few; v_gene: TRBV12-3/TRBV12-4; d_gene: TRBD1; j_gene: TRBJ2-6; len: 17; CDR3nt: TGTGCCAGCAGCCGACAGGGGGGACGCTCTGGGGCCAACGTCCTGACTTTC; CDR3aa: CASSRQGGRSGANVLTF
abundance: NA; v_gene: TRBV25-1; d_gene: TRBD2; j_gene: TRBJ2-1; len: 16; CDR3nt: TGTGCCAGCAGTCCCCGGGACTATACTCTCACCCATGAGCAGTTCTTC; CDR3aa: CASSPRDYTLTHEQFF
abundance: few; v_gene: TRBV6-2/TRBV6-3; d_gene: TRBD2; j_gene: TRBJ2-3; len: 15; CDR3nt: TGTGCCAGCAGTTCCGGACTAGCGGGAGGTAATACGCAGTATTTT; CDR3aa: CASSSGLAGGNTQYF
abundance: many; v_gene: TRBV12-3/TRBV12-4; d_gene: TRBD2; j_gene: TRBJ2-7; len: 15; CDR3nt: TGTGCCAGCAGCTTAGGACTAGCGGGGACTTACGAGCAGTACTTC; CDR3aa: CASSLGLAGTYEQYF
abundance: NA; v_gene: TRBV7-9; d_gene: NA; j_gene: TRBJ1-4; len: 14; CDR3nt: TGTGCCAGCAGCCCCGGGACACTCGATGAAAAACTGTTTTTT; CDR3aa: CASSPGTLDEKLFF
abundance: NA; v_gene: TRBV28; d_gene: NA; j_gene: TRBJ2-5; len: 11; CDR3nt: TGTGCCAGCAGTTTCGACTATGACCAGTACTTC; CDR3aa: CASSFDYDQYF